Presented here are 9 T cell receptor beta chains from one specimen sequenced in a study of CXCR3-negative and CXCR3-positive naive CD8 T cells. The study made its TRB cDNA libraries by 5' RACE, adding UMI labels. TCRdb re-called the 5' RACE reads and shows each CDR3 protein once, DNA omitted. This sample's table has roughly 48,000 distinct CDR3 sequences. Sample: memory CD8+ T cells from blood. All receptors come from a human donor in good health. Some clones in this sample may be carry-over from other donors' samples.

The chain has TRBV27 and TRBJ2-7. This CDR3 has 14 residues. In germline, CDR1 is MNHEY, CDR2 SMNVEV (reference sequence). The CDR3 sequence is CASSFQVKSREQYF.

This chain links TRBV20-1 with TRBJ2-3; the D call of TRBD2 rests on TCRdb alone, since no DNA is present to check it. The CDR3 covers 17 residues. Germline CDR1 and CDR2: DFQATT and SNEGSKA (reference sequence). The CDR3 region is CSARDSRGGRTTDTQYF.

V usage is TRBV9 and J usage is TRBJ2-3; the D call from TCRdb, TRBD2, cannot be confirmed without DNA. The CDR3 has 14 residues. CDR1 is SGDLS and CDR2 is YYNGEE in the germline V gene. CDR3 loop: CASSVSGDTDTQYF. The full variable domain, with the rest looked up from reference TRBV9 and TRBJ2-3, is DSGVTQTPKHLITATGQRVTLRCSPRSGDLSVYWYQQSLDQGLQFLIQYYNGEERAKGNILERFSAQQFPDLHSELNLSSLELGDSALYFCASSVSGDTDTQYFGPGTRLTVL.

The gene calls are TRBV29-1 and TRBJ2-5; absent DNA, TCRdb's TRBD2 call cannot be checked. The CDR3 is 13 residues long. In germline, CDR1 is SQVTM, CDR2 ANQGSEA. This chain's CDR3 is CSVERQEFETQYF.

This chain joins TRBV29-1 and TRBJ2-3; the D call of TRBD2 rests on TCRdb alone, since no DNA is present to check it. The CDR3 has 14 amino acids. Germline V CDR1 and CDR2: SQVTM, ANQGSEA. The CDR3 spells CSVDGREDTDTQYF.

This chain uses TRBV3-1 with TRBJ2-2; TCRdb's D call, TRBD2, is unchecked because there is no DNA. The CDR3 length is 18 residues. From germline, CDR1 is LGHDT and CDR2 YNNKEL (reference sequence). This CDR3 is CASSQEGTSGGLMEELFF.

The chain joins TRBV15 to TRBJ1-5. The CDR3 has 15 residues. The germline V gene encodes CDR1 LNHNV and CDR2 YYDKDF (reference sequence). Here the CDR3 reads CATSRDFRLDQPQHF.

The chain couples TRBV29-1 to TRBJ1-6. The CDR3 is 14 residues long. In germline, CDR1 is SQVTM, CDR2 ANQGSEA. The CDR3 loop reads CSVELGGPVSPLHF. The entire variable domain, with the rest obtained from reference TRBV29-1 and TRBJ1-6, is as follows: SAVISQKPSRDICQRGTSLTIQCQVDSQVTMMFWYRQQPGQSLTLIATANQGSEATYESGFVIDKFPISRPNLTFSTLTVSNMSPEDSSIYLCSVELGGPVSPLHFGNGTRLTVT.

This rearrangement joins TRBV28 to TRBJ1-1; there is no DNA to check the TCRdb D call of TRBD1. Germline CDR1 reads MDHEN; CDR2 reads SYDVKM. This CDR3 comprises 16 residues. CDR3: CASSSGTGVKWTEAFF.